This T cell receptor beta chain is from a study of vaccination and CD4 T cells after COVID-19. Across the whole study: Cells were stimulated with overlapping spike peptide pools from SARS-CoV-2, HCoV-NL63, HCoV-OC43 and HCoV-229E.

This clonotype was seen a handful of times. Its specificity is not known. Sequence data for DNA of cultured CD4+ T cells were generated by the Oncomine TCR Beta short-read assay. TCRdb ran MiXCR on the PCR reads and lists one entry per CDR3 protein. The sample holds about 22,000 distinct CDR3 sequences, 35% to 45% seen once. Study-level results: The appearance of a median approximately 85% of reactive clones in convalescent patients occurred only post-vaccination.

V was shortened by 9 bases and J by 1 base, with 12 bases between the two germline ends. In germline, CDR1 is LNHDA, CDR2 SQIVND (reference sequence). There are 13 residues in the CDR3. Regarding time point: late sampling 161 to 241 days after vaccination in a few convalescent patients. The treatment was: approximately 9-day PBMC culture with coronavirus spike peptide pools or control peptides (ViraFEST assay). The origin of this receptor is a human donor who had recovered from COVID-19. This chain links TRBV19 with TRBJ1-1, with no clear D. The material was CD4+ T cells from blood, cultured in vitro, obtained about 7 months after SARS-CoV-2 vaccination. The CDR3 DNA reads TGTGCCAGCGCTACAACTAGGAACACTGAAGCTTTCTTT. Translation gives CASATTRNTEAFF.